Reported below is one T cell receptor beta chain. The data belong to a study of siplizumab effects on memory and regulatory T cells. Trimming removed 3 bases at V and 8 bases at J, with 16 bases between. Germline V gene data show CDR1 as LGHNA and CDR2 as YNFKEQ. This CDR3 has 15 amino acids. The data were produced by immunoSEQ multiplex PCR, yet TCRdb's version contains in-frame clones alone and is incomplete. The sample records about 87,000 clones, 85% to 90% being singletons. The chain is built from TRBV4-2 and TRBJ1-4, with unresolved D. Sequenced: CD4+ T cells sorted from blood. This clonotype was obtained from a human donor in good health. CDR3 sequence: CASSHEDPGNEKLFF. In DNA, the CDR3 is TGTGCCAGCAGCCACGAGGATCCGGGAAACGAAAAACTGTTTTTT.